This TCR beta chain was captured in a study of CD8+ T cells in alopecia areata. The overall study: Each of the treated patients was given oral tofacitinib, 5 to 10 mg twice daily, for moderate-to-severe alopecia areata.

In alopecia areata patients, both lesional scalp punch biopsies and peripheral blood were collected. CDR1 and CDR2 from the germline V gene are SGHVS and FNYEAQ. V was clipped by 3 bases and J by 3 bases; unmatched bases: 10. The CDR3 is made up of 16 amino acids. In regard to this clone: Its antigen is unidentified.

Study-wide findings and caveats: Especially in alopecia totalis/universalis, lesional scalp showed greater clonality than normal scalp did.

Extracted from the samples, RNA was reverse transcribed into cDNA to serve as the sequencing template. Produced via immunoSEQ multiplex PCR; TCRdb's table is partial and in-frame only. This sample has about 150,000 clones, with more than 75% found just once. The rearrangement joins TRBV7-6 to TRBJ1-2; 7 bases align to TRBD1. The TCR originated in a human donor with alopecia areata. The starting material was CD8+ T cells sorted from blood, obtained at week 0. In DNA form, the CDR3 reads TGTGCCAGCAGCTTCGCGCCAGGGGGTGATTACTATGGCTACACCTTC. It codes for CASSFAPGGDYYGYTF.